This TCR beta chain was recovered during a study of T cell changes during pregnancy in multiple sclerosis. The CDR3 runs 16 residues. V trimming: 5 bases; J trimming: 2 bases; junction bases outside the gene matches: 10. Germline values: CDR1 LGHNA, CDR2 YNFKEQ. TCRdb's copy holds only in-frame clones and misses some; the assay was immunoSEQ multiplex PCR. This sample carries about 40,000 clones, over 75% of them seen once, and the ten largest clones take approximately 5.3%. The TCR originated in a female donor in good health, enrolled as a control in a pregnancy study. This material consisted of peripheral blood, taken in the first trimester of pregnancy. The chain couples TRBV4-2 to TRBJ2-5; 8 positions agree with TRBD2. The CDR3 reads CASSLSGTSVQETQYF. CDR3 nucleotides: TGTGCCAGCAGCTTATCCGGGACTAGTGTTCAAGAGACCCAGTACTTC.